This entry concerns a single T cell receptor (beta chain). The protocol was immunoSEQ multiplex PCR, while the TCRdb copy is restricted to in-frame clones and leaves out a portion. The profile covers around 90,000 clones, with around 94% appearing a single time and about 0.39% taken by the ten largest. The sample originates from a study of technical replicates of blood from a few donors. The CDR3 sequence is 16 residues long. Germline CDR1 MDHEN, CDR2 SYDVKM. The trim removed 8 bases at V and 3 bases at J, leaving 11 bases unmatched. The sequence was obtained from a human donor in good health. The genes are TRBV28 and TRBJ2-1, with 9 bases identical to TRBD1. The sequencing input was T cells isolated from PBMCs. The CDR3 loop reads CASLRPPGQGYNEQFF. The CDR3 DNA follows: TGTGCCAGCCTCCGTCCGCCGGGACAGGGCTACAATGAGCAGTTCTTC.